The 15 T cell receptor beta chains below were found in one sample sequenced in a study of blood T cell repertoires in COVID-19. Produced via immunoSEQ multiplex PCR; TCRdb's table is partial and in-frame only. Of hundreds of thousands of clones detected, about 86% appear once; the ten largest clones hold roughly 14%. Input material: PBMCs or T cells enriched from blood (not recorded which). The receptors were gathered from a woman in her fifties or sixties with acute COVID-19.

This chain uses TRBV5-4 with TRBJ2-7, with TRBD1 identical over 8 bases. After removal of 4 bases from V and 2 bases from J, the junction contained 2 bases not matched to a gene. The CDR3 extends over 13 amino acids. Germline V gene data show CDR1 as SGHNT and CDR2 as YYREEE (reference sequence). The CDR3 DNA reads TGTGCCAGCAGCCCGACAGGGGCCTACGAGCAGTACTTC. It is translated as CASSPTGAYEQYF.

The chain carries TRBV29-1 and TRBJ1-1; 7 bases agree with TRBD1. This CDR3 spans 13 amino acids. With V trimmed by 4 bases and J by 1 base, 3 bases remained unmatched. Germline V gene data show CDR1 as SQVTM and CDR2 as ANQGSEA. CDR3 protein: CSVAGQANTEAFF. DNA of the CDR3: TGCAGCGTTGCTGGACAGGCGAACACTGAAGCTTTCTTT.

The genes are TRBV5-4 and TRBJ2-4; 9 bases line up with TRBD1. The CDR3 has 17 amino acids. CDR1 is SGHNT, CDR2 YYREEE, per germline (reference sequence). J was trimmed by 4 bases and V by 0 bases; bases with no gene match: 8. CDR3 residues: CASSLGVGQGPKNIQYF. CDR3 DNA sequence: TGTGCCAGCAGCTTGGGCGTGGGACAGGGACCTAAAAACATTCAGTACTTC.

CDR3 sequence (DNA): TGTGCCAGCTCACTACTTGGAGGGCCCACGAACACCGGGGAGCTGTTTTTT. Translating gives CASSLLGGPTNTGELFF. The chain recombines TRBV18 with TRBJ2-2, with D possibly TRBD2 on 6 matching bases. Germline values: CDR1 KGHSH, CDR2 LQKENI. Trimming pared 4 bases from V and 0 bases from J, leaving 15 bases between. CDR3 length equals 17 residues.

The sample holds one count of this clone. The chain is built from TRBV24-1 and TRBJ2-1, with a possible D match to TRBD1 (6 bases). The V gene lost 9 bases and the J gene lost 5 bases, with 13 bases spanning the gap. This CDR3 spans 13 amino acids. CDR1 is KGHDR, CDR2 SFDVKD, per germline. Written as DNA, the CDR3 is TGTGCCACCCGAGGGCAGGGGCACAATGAGCAGTTCTTC. Encoded protein: CATRGQGHNEQFF.

The J gene is TRBJ1-2, the V gene TRBV7-8; D is undetermined. CDR1 and CDR2 (germline): SGHVS, FQNEAQ. Trimming stripped 5 bases from V and 3 bases from J, with 16 bases between. The CDR3 is made up of 15 amino acids. As DNA, the CDR3 is TGTGCCAGCAGCCTGACGGGAGCCCGGGACTATGGCTACACCTTC. Amino acid sequence: CASSLTGARDYGYTF.

V and J are TRBV9 and TRBJ2-1; D is perhaps TRBD2 (6 bases). Germline CDR1 is SGDLS and CDR2 is YYNGEE. This CDR3 has 16 amino acids. The V end was cut by 4 bases, the J end by 4 bases, with 18 bases between. CDR3 coding DNA: TGTGCCAGCAGCCCAGAGGGCGGCGGGAAATACAATGAGCAGTTCTTC. It translates to CASSPEGGGKYNEQFF.

J is TRBJ2-7 and V is TRBV7-9; 14 nucleotides match TRBD2. Germline V CDR1 and CDR2: SEHNR, FQNEAQ (reference sequence). V trimming: 6 bases; J trimming: 3 bases; junction bases outside the gene matches: 7. The CDR3 is made up of 16 amino acids. The CDR3 nucleotides are TGTGCCAGCAGACGAGCCGGGACTAGCGGGAGCTACGAGCAGTACTTC. It codes for CASRRAGTSGSYEQYF. The full variable domain, with the rest looked up from reference TRBV7-9 and TRBJ2-7, is DTGVSQNPRHKITKRGQNVTFRCDPISEHNRLYWYRQTLGQGPEFLTYFQNEAQLEKSRLLSDRFSAERPKGSFSTLEIQRTEQGDSAMYLCASRRAGTSGSYEQYFGPGTRLTVT.

The chain employs TRBV9 and TRBJ2-1; tentatively, D is TRBD2 (5 bases). The V and J ends lost 0 bases and 9 bases respectively, with 22 bases between them. The CDR3 extends over 17 amino acids. CDR1 is SGDLS and CDR2 is YYNGEE in the germline V gene. Written as DNA, the CDR3 is TGTGCCAGCAGCGTAGAACTTCGGGCATTCCCCCGGGGTGAGCAGTTCTTC. This sequence encodes CASSVELRAFPRGEQFF. The full variable domain, its missing parts supplied by reference TRBV9 and TRBJ2-1, is DSGVTQTPKHLITATGQRVTLRCSPRSGDLSVYWYQQSLDQGLQFLIQYYNGEERAKGNILERFSAQQFPDLHSELNLSSLELGDSALYFCASSVELRAFPRGEQFFGPGTRLTVL.

The chain combines TRBV7-9 with TRBJ1-1; D is ambiguous. The CDR3 has 13 amino acids. The germline V gene encodes CDR1 SEHNR and CDR2 FQNEAQ (reference sequence). Trimming took off 4 bases at V and 5 bases at J, with 11 bases between the two ends. The CDR3 DNA reads as TGTGCCAGCAGCTATGTATCGGGGACTGAAGCTTTCTTT. It specifies CASSYVSGTEAFF.

J is TRBJ2-7 and V is TRBV20-1; TRBD1 aligns across 7 bases. The CDR3 spans 15 residues. V shed 3 bases and J 5 bases; nucleotides not matched to a gene: 13. Per germline, CDR1 DFQATT and CDR2 SNEGSKA (reference sequence). This CDR3 reads CSASFEQGSLNEQYF. For the CDR3, the DNA is TGCAGTGCTAGTTTCGAACAGGGGTCCCTTAACGAGCAGTACTTC.

The chain combines TRBV30 with TRBJ2-1; no definite D call. Per the germline V gene, CDR1 is GTSNPN and CDR2 is SVGIG (reference sequence). CDR3 length equals 15 residues. The ends were cut back, 0 bases at V and 2 bases at J, with 11 bases in the middle. This CDR3 reads CAWSVGSGAYNEQFF. CDR3 coding DNA: TGTGCCTGGAGTGTAGGTTCCGGAGCCTACAATGAGCAGTTCTTC.

The chain couples TRBV5-1 to TRBJ1-2; 9 bases align to TRBD1. This CDR3 comprises 14 residues. Germline V gene lookup returns CDR1 SGHRS and CDR2 YFSETQ. The V and J ends lost 4 bases and 2 bases, in that order; junction bases with no gene match: 3. The CDR3 DNA reads TGCGCCAGCAGCGCCGACAGGGGGAACTATGGCTACACCTTC. Translated: CASSADRGNYGYTF.

The gene calls are TRBV5-1 and TRBJ2-1; 9 bases are shared with TRBD2. The CDR3 has 15 amino acids. The germline CDR1 and CDR2 sequences are SGHRS and YFSETQ. V was clipped by 6 bases and J by 5 bases; unmatched bases: 9. The CDR3 DNA reads TGCGCCAGCACTCAACTAGCGGGCCAGAACAATGAGCAGTTCTTC. Protein: CASTQLAGQNNEQFF.

The gene calls are TRBV6-5 and TRBJ2-7; 10 nucleotides agree with TRBD1. Germline trimming cut 0 bases from V and 7 bases from J; bases unmatched to any gene: 6. The CDR3 contains 15 residues. The V gene's germline CDR1 is MNHEY and CDR2 SVGAGI. CDR3 nucleotides: TGTGCCAGCAGTTACTCGATGGACAGGGGGATGGAGCAGTACTTC. Translated: CASSYSMDRGMEQYF.